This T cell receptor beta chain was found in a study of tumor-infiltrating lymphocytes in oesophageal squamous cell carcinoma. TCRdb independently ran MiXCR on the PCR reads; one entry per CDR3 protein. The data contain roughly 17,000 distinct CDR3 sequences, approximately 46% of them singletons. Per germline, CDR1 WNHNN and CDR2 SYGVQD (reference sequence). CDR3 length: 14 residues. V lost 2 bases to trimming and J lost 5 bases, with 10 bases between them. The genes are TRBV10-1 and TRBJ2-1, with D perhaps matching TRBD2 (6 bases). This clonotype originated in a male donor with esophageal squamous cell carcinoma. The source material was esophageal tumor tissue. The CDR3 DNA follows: TGCGCCAGCAGTGAGGCTAGCGCAGACAATGAGCAGTTCTTC. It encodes CASSEASADNEQFF.